This T cell receptor beta chain comes out of a study of T-cell reconstitution after alpha-beta-depleted transplantation in children. Study results and caveats: There were reportedly several hundred expanded graft clones from which alpha-beta T cells came about two months after transplant. When one year had passed after transplant, most T-cell counts and diversity came from newly produced T cells.

The CDR3 is 14 amino acids. Losses at the gene ends were 7 bases for V and 2 bases for J; bases not matched to a gene: 4. The germline V gene encodes CDR1 WSHSY and CDR2 SAAADI. In the case of this clonotype: Its antigen is undetermined.

Unique molecular identifiers were incorporated during preparation of the TCRbeta library. MiXCR, applied by TCRdb to the PCR reads, yields one record per CDR3 protein. The data hold about 1,000,000 distinct CDR3 sequences, with less than 30% observed a single time. The chain is built from TRBV10-2 and TRBJ2-3, with 9 bases lining up with TRBD2. This receptor was obtained from a boy younger than two who had a stem cell transplant for SCID, so the T cells may come from the graft donor. Sequenced here: PBMCs, mostly from graft donor cells, sampled 360 days after TCRalphabeta/CD19-depleted stem cell transplant. CDR3 coding DNA: TGCGCCAGCAAAGCTAGCGGGGCCACAGATACGCAGTATTTT. Translating gives CASKASGATDTQYF.